This TCR beta chain emerged from a study of T cell responses to AZD1222 COVID-19 vaccine. Using immunoSEQ multiplex PCR, the repertoire was profiled, and TCRdb retains in-frame clones only, with some absent. Of 100,000 to 130,000 clones listed, 70% to 90% are singletons. The CDR3 sequence is 14 residues long. Trimming cost V 3 bases and J 2 bases, with 11 bases left between them. CDR1 and CDR2 (germline): SEHNR, FQNEAQ (reference sequence). The sequences come from peripheral blood, collected 28 days after the second AZD1222 dose. V gene TRBV7-9 combines with J gene TRBJ2-7; D remains unclear. The TCR comes from an adult who received the AZD1222 COVID-19 vaccine. Here the CDR3 reads CASSFPASTYEQYF. CDR3 DNA sequence: TGTGCCAGCAGCTTTCCGGCTTCCACCTACGAGCAGTACTTC.